This T cell receptor (beta chain) was identified during a study of cytomegalovirus exposure and HLA in healthy donors. Broader study findings: Sequencing artifact likely explains a cluster of highly shared sequence variants. A later analysis linked a missense DCLRE1C variant to TCR beta V- and J-gene trimming. Researchers reportedly found TCR beta sequences accurately predicted most subjects' HLA-A and HLA-B alleles.

Germline CDR1 reads KGHSH; CDR2 reads LQKENI. CDR3 length: 14 residues. V shed 9 bases and J shed 3 bases, with 18 bases lying between them. Both 60 Vbeta primers and 13 Jbeta primers went into the PCR. Here immunoSEQ multiplex PCR was the method, and the copy in TCRdb shows in-frame clones only, minus some. Here the sample spans under 150,000 clones, over 60% being singletons. Concerning this clone itself: What it binds is unknown.

The origin of this receptor is a human donor in good health. The sample was PBMCs. The chain uses TRBV18 and TRBJ2-7; perhaps TRBD2 as D (6 bases). The CDR3: CASREEGGFYEQYF. In DNA, the CDR3 is TGTGCCAGTCGCGAGGAGGGAGGTTTCTACGAGCAGTACTTC. Drawing the rest from reference TRBV18 and TRBJ2-7, the complete variable domain is NAGVMQNPRHLVRRRGQEARLRCSPMKGHSHVYWYRQLPEEGLKFMVYLQKENIIDESGMPKERFSAEFPKEGPSILRIQQVVRGDSAAYFCASREEGGFYEQYFGPGTRLTVT.